In this sample, the clone carrying this T cell receptor beta chain turned up a few times. The antigen remains unidentified. Other DNA sequences in the same sample also yield this CDR3. This sample is drawn from a study of shared clonotypes between healthy human individuals. Study outcomes and limitations: Of the naive CD4 clonotypes, around 4.9% were shared across a few donors. Incompleteness in sorted-subset sequencing, despite large depth, was shown by rarefaction.

Trimming removed 1 base from V and 0 bases from J; junction bases left unmatched: 1. Germline V gives CDR1 SGHRS, CDR2 YFSETQ. The CDR3 runs to 15 residues. Only in-frame clones appear in the TCRdb table, and some are missing; sequencing was by immunoSEQ multiplex PCR. The table shows a few million clones, with less than 95% occurring only once. Healthy and HIV-negative, the adult donors had no recent acute infections or vaccinations. The chain carries TRBV5-1 and TRBJ1-5, with 7 bases matching TRBD1. Sequencing was carried out using naive CD4+ T cells from PBMCs. The subset here: CD45RA+ positively selected. The sequence came from a man younger than 35 in good health. Some clones in this sample may be carry-over from other donors' samples. The CDR3 protein is CASSLTGASNQPQHF. CDR3 bases: TGCGCCAGCAGCTTGACAGGGGCTAGCAATCAGCCCCAGCATTTT.